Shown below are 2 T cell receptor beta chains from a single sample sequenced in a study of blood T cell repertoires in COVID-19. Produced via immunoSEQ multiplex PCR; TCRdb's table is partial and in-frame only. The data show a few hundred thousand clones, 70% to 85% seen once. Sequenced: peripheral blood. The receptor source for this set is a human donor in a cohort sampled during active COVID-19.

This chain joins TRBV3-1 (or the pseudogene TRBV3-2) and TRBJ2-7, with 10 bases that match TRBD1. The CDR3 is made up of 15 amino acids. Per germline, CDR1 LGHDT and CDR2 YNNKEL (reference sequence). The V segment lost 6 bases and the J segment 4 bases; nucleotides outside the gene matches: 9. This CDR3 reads CASSQRQGARYEQYF. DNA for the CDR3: TGTGCCAGCAGTCAGAGACAGGGGGCGAGATACGAGCAGTACTTC.

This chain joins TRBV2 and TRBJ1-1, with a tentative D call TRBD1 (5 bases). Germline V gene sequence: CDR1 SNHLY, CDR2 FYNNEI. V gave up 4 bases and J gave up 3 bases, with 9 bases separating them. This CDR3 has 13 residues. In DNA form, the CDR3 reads TGTGCCAGCAGTGCGGGGGAGGACACTGAAGCTTTCTTT. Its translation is CASSAGEDTEAFF.